The 18 T cell receptor beta chains in this list originate from one sample, sequenced in a study of T-cell memory formation after mild COVID-19. TCRdb reprocessed the 5' RACE reads via MiXCR and lists one record per CDR3 protein. The table records over 300,000 distinct CDR3 sequences, roughly 19% of them present only once. Source material: PBMCs or a T cell subset sorted from them (not recorded which). These receptor sequences come from a man younger than 30 who had mild COVID-19 (a few samples of this study predate the infection). Cell type and time point are not known.

The genes are TRBV7-9 and TRBJ2-2; D gene ambiguous. Germline assignment: CDR1 SEHNR and CDR2 FQNEAQ (reference sequence). Trimming removed 7 bases from V and 5 bases from J, with 11 bases in between. There are 13 residues in the CDR3. The CDR3 spells CASTDPMTGELFF. CDR3 nucleotides: TGTGCCAGCACCGACCCTATGACCGGGGAGCTGTTTTTT.

This chain connects TRBV7-9 to TRBJ2-7; D remains ambiguous. There are 14 residues in the CDR3. The V end was cut by 4 bases, the J end by 6 bases, with 16 bases between. Germline V CDR1 and CDR2: SEHNR, FQNEAQ (reference sequence). CDR3 coding DNA: TGTGCCAGCAGCTCCAGTGGGATCTCGGCCGAGCAGTACTTC. Protein sequence: CASSSSGISAEQYF.

This clonotype occurred a few times. The J gene is TRBJ2-2, the V gene TRBV29-1; D is undetermined. This CDR3 contains 11 residues. Germline CDR1 and CDR2: SQVTM and ANQGSEA. V gave up 7 bases and J gave up 1 base, with 4 bases separating them. The CDR3: CSDKNTGELFF. DNA of the CDR3: TGCAGCGACAAGAACACCGGGGAGCTGTTTTTT.

This clonotype was picked up a small number of times. The rearrangement links TRBV2 to TRBJ1-6; D might be TRBD1 (6 bases). V was clipped by 7 bases and J by 8 bases, with 18 bases between them. CDR3 length equals 15 residues. In germline, CDR1 is SNHLY, CDR2 FYNNEI. The CDR3 DNA is TGTGCCAGCACTGAGAGAAGACAGGATGATTCACCCCTCCACTTT. Translation: CASTERRQDDSPLHF.

This clonotype was observed a handful of times. This chain joins TRBV7-9 and TRBJ2-5; D tentatively fits TRBD1 or TRBD2 (5 bases each). The CDR3 extends over 14 amino acids. V lost 1 base to trimming and J lost 6 bases, with 12 bases between them. Germline CDR1 reads SEHNR; CDR2 reads FQNEAQ (reference sequence). The CDR3 loop reads CASSLGELGQTQYF. Written as DNA, the CDR3 is TGTGCCAGCAGCTTAGGGGAACTGGGACAGACCCAGTACTTC. The whole variable domain, remainder taken from reference TRBV7-9 and TRBJ2-5, is DTGVSQNPRHKITKRGQNVTFRCDPISEHNRLYWYRQTLGQGPEFLTYFQNEAQLEKSRLLSDRFSAERPKGSFSTLEIQRTEQGDSAMYLCASSLGELGQTQYFGPGTRLLVL.

The chain has TRBV5-6 and TRBJ1-5; possibly TRBD1 for D (5 bases). V was pared by 1 base and J by 1 base, with 24 bases between. CDR3 length: 20 residues. Germline V gene lookup returns CDR1 SGHDT and CDR2 YYEEEE. CDR3 DNA sequence: TGTGCCAGCAGCTTGACGGGAGCATACCCGCCTGGGGGGAGCAATCAGCCCCAGCATTTT. This sequence encodes CASSLTGAYPPGGSNQPQHF.

This clonotype has ten or more counts. The genes are TRBV20-1 and TRBJ2-1; D assignment may be TRBD1 or TRBD2 (5 bases each). From germline, CDR1 is DFQATT and CDR2 SNEGSKA (reference sequence). This CDR3 contains 17 residues. Trimming took off 2 bases at V and 7 bases at J, with 24 bases between the two ends. Here the CDR3 reads CSARYGGGYLNYNEQFF. In DNA, the CDR3 is TGCAGTGCTAGATATGGGGGTGGTTACCTAAACTATAATGAGCAGTTCTTC.

This clonotype was seen only a few times. The CDR3 sequence: CASGFRLRDREGYGYTF. Written as DNA, the CDR3 is TGTGCTAGTGGTTTTCGGCTCCGAGACAGGGAAGGTTATGGCTACACCTTC. The chain employs TRBV12-5 and TRBJ1-2; 7 positions match TRBD1. Germline V CDR1 and CDR2: LGHNT, FRNRAP. Trimming removed 3 bases from V and 5 bases from J; junction bases left unmatched: 15. CDR3 length equals 17 residues.

In this sample, this clonotype turned up a few times. The chain joins TRBV12-3 or TRBV12-4 to TRBJ2-5; D might be TRBD1 or TRBD2, each matching 5 bases. Trimming shortened V by 2 bases and J by 5 bases, and 12 bases separated the two germline ends. CDR3 size: 14 residues. The CDR3 protein is CASSLMRGRETQYF. In DNA, the CDR3 is TGTGCCAGCAGTTTAATGAGGGGCCGGGAGACCCAGTACTTC.

CDR3 sequence (DNA): TGTGCCAGCAGTTGGGACAGGGAAGCTTTCTTT. It specifies CASSWDREAFF. The chain employs TRBV5-5 and TRBJ1-1, with 8 bases aligning to TRBD1. Losses at the gene ends were 5 bases for V and 8 bases for J; bases not matched to a gene: 2. CDR1 and CDR2 (germline): SGHKS, YYEKEE (reference sequence). The CDR3 loop spans 11 amino acids.

The chain combines TRBV6-5 with TRBJ1-1; tentatively, D is TRBD1 (6 bases). The ends were cut back, 6 bases at V and 1 base at J, with 12 bases in the middle. This CDR3 comprises 14 residues. The germline CDR1 and CDR2 sequences are MNHEY and SVGAGI. For the CDR3, the DNA is TGTGCCAGCAGGTATCAGGGGCCGAACACTGAAGCTTTCTTT. As protein: CASRYQGPNTEAFF.

This chain links TRBV4-2 with TRBJ2-3; D not resolved. V lost 0 bases, J lost 2 bases, and 15 bases lay in between. Germline lookup yields CDR1 LGHNA and CDR2 YNFKEQ. The CDR3 length is 17 residues. CDR3 residues: CASSQDRVGRSTDTQYF. CDR3 DNA: TGTGCCAGCAGCCAAGATCGGGTAGGGCGCTCCACAGATACGCAGTATTTT.

This clonotype was observed many times. V gene TRBV7-7 combines with J gene TRBJ2-5, with D unresolved. Germline CDR1 reads SSHAT; CDR2 reads FNYEAQ (reference sequence). Trimming cost V 5 bases and J 1 base, with 5 bases left between them. The CDR3 has 12 residues. CDR3 nucleotides: TGTGCCAGCAGCCCGGTCCAAGAGACCCAGTACTTC. Amino acid sequence: CASSPVQETQYF.

In this sample, this clonotype turned up once. The rearrangement uses TRBV24-1 and TRBJ2-7; the match to TRBD1 covers 9 bases. Germline loops: CDR1 KGHDR, CDR2 SFDVKD. The trim removed 10 bases at V and 4 bases at J, leaving 13 bases unmatched. The CDR3 length is 15 residues. As DNA, the CDR3 is TGTGCCACTCCCACCCGGGACAGGGTAGGGTACGAGCAGTACGTC. Protein product: CATPTRDRVGYEQYV.

The table lists this clonotype with many counts. This chain uses TRBV10-2 with TRBJ1-1, with D perhaps matching TRBD1 (5 bases). This CDR3 contains 13 residues. Deletions cut 1 base from V and 3 bases from J, with 6 bases between. Germline lookup yields CDR1 WSHSY and CDR2 SAAADI. The CDR3 region is CASSEWGDTEAFF. Written as DNA, the CDR3 is TGCGCCAGCAGTGAGTGGGGGGACACTGAAGCTTTCTTT.

This clonotype turned up a few times. The genes are TRBV11-2 and TRBJ2-5, with TRBD1 identical over 11 bases. Per the germline V gene, CDR1 is SGHAT and CDR2 is FQNNGV. CDR3 length: 15 residues. The junction had 7 bases not matched to a gene; V was cut back by 5 bases and J by 5 bases. CDR3 DNA: TGTGCCAGCAGCCCCGGACAGGGGGCCACGGAGACCCAGTACTTC. It encodes CASSPGQGATETQYF.

The chain recombines TRBV4-1 with TRBJ1-4, with 7 bases fitting TRBD1. CDR1 MGHRA and CDR2 YSYEKL come from the germline V gene. The CDR3 totals 15 residues. With V trimmed by 3 bases and J by 5 bases, 6 bases remained unmatched. The CDR3 is CASSQPGQRNEKLFF. CDR3 nucleotides: TGCGCCAGCAGCCAGCCGGGACAGCGGAATGAAAAACTGTTTTTT.

The CDR3 nucleotides read TGTGCCAGCAGCTGGCACGGGGCAGTTAGTTATGGCTACACCTTC. This translates into CASSWHGAVSYGYTF. The J gene is TRBJ1-2, the V gene TRBV13; possible D gene TRBD1, 5 bases. This CDR3 is 15 amino acids long. Per the germline V gene, CDR1 is PRHDT and CDR2 is FYEKMQ (reference sequence). V gave up 4 bases and J gave up 5 bases, with 17 bases separating them.